A selection of T cell receptor beta chains follows, all from one sample in a study of T cell responses to AZD1222 COVID-19 vaccine. TCRdb keeps only in-frame clones here, not all; method: immunoSEQ multiplex PCR. The table lists over 90,000 clones, roughly 90% of them singletons. This material consisted of peripheral blood, taken 28 days after the second AZD1222 dose. These receptors all come from an adult who received the AZD1222 COVID-19 vaccine. Each CDR3 is given with its conserved first and last residue. Each record gives: clone size, D gene, J gene, V gene, CDR3 protein, CDR3 DNA. A D gene is named only where the DNA matches it firmly. Clone size is not always given. Where it is, it says once, few, many or a class for expanded clones.

size: NA; D: NA; J: TRBJ2-7; V: TRBV19; CDR3: CASSPSPRAGEQYF; DNA: TGTGCCAGTAGTCCCAGCCCGCGGGCAGGCGAGCAGTACTTC
size: NA; D: NA; J: TRBJ1-5; V: TRBV6-2/TRBV6-3; CDR3: CASSSTASNQPQHF; DNA: TGTGCCAGCAGCTCGACAGCAAGCAATCAGCCCCAGCATTTT
size: NA; D: NA; J: TRBJ1-2; V: TRBV29-1; CDR3: CSVNTGGGYGYTF; DNA: TGCAGCGTTAATACAGGAGGTGGCTATGGCTACACCTTC
size: NA; D: NA; J: TRBJ1-5; V: TRBV6-6; CDR3: CASSYSGSNQPQHF; DNA: TGTGCCAGCAGTTATTCAGGGAGCAATCAGCCCCAGCATTTT
size: NA; D: NA; J: TRBJ2-7; V: TRBV5-6; CDR3: CASSLYGSTLDEQYF; DNA: TGTGCCAGCAGCTTGTACGGCTCAACCTTGGACGAGCAGTACTTC
size: once; D: NA; J: TRBJ1-2; V: TRBV12-3/TRBV12-4; CDR3: CASSQGYGYTF; DNA: TGTGCCAGCAGCCAGGGGTATGGCTACACCTTC
size: NA; D: TRBD1; J: TRBJ2-1; V: TRBV7-9; CDR3: CASSLALTGSDNEQFF; DNA: TGTGCCAGCAGCTTAGCACTGACAGGGTCCGACAATGAGCAGTTCTTC
size: NA; D: NA; J: TRBJ2-2; V: TRBV7-2; CDR3: CASSLDGGANTGELFF; DNA: TGTGCCAGCAGCTTAGACGGGGGAGCGAACACCGGGGAGCTGTTTTTT
size: NA; D: NA; J: TRBJ1-6; V: TRBV7-2; CDR3: CASSQDGYNSPLHF; DNA: TGTGCCAGCAGCCAGGACGGGTATAATTCACCCCTCCACTTT
size: NA; D: TRBD1; J: TRBJ2-2; V: TRBV18; CDR3: CASSPGTGANTGELFF; DNA: TGTGCCAGCTCACCAGGGACAGGGGCGAACACCGGGGAGCTGTTTTTT
size: NA; D: TRBD1; J: TRBJ2-7; V: TRBV29-1; CDR3: CSVIRQGWYEQYF; DNA: TGCAGCGTCATAAGACAGGGATGGTACGAGCAGTACTTC
size: NA; D: TRBD2; J: TRBJ2-7; V: TRBV13; CDR3: CASSRGDPYEQYF; DNA: TGTGCCAGCTCTCGGGGGGACCCCTACGAGCAGTACTTC
size: once; D: NA; J: TRBJ1-5; V: TRBV19; CDR3: CASNEGSGARNQPQHF; DNA: TGTGCCAGCAACGAAGGAAGTGGGGCCCGCAATCAGCCCCAGCATTTT
size: NA; D: NA; J: TRBJ2-7; V: TRBV5-6; CDR3: CASSRFSHEQYF; DNA: TGTGCCAGCAGTCGGTTTTCACACGAGCAGTACTTC
size: NA; D: NA; J: TRBJ2-1; V: TRBV15; CDR3: CATSSAGGEQFF; DNA: TGTGCCACCAGCAGCGCAGGGGGGGAGCAGTTCTTC
size: NA; D: NA; J: TRBJ2-1; V: TRBV27; CDR3: CASSFPGSLGEQFF; DNA: TGTGCCAGCAGTTTCCCCGGGAGCCTTGGGGAGCAGTTCTTC
size: NA; D: TRBD1; J: TRBJ1-5; V: TRBV2; CDR3: CASRSGGGQPQHF; DNA: TGTGCCAGCAGGTCAGGGGGCGGGCAGCCCCAGCATTTT
size: few; D: TRBD1; J: TRBJ1-2; V: TRBV2; CDR3: CASRDGQGYGYTF; DNA: TGTGCCAGCAGGGATGGACAGGGCTACGGCTACACCTTC
size: NA; D: TRBD2; J: TRBJ2-2; V: TRBV20-1; CDR3: CSASVYKWTSGGVNTGELFF; DNA: TGCAGTGCTAGTGTGTACAAGTGGACTAGCGGGGGAGTGAACACCGGGGAGCTGTTTTTT
size: NA; D: TRBD1; J: TRBJ1-1; V: TRBV9; CDR3: CASSARQGLGTEAFF; DNA: TGTGCCAGCAGCGCTAGACAGGGATTGGGAACTGAAGCTTTCTTT
size: NA; D: NA; J: TRBJ1-1; V: TRBV6-4; CDR3: CASTVGRGFPEAFF; DNA: TGTGCCAGCACCGTAGGAAGGGGGTTTCCTGAAGCTTTCTTT
size: NA; D: TRBD1; J: TRBJ1-6; V: TRBV30; CDR3: CAGDRDGSPLHF; DNA: TGTGCCGGCGACAGGGACGGGTCACCCCTCCACTTT